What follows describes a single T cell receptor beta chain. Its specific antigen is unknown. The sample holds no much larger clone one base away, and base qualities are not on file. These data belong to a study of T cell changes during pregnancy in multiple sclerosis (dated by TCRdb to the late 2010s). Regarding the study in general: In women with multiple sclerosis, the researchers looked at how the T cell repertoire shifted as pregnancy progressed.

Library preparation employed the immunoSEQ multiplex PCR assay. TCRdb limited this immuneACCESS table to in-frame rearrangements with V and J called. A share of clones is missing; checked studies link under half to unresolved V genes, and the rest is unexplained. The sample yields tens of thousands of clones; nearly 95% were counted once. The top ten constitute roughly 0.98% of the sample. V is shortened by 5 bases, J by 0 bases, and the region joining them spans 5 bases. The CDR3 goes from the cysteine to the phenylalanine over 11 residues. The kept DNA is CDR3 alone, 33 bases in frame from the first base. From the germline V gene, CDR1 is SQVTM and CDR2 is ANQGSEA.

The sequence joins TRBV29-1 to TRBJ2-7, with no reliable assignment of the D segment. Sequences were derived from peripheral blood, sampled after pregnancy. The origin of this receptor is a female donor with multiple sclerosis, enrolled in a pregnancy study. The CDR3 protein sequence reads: CSVFISYEQYF. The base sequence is TGCAGCGTTTTCATCTCCTACGAGCAGTACTTC.